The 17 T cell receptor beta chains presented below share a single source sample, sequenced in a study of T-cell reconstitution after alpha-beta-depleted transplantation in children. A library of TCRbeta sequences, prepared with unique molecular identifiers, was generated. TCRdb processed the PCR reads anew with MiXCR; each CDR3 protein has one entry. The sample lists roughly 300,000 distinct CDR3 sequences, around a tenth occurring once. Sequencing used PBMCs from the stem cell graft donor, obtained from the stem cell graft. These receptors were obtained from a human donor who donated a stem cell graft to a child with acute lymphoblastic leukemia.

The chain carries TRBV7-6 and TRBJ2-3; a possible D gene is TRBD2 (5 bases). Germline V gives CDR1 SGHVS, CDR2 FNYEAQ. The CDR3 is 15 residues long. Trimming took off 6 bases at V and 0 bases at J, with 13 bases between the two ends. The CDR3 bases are TGTGCCAGCAGAGACGGGCGGACTAGCACAGATACGCAGTATTTT. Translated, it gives CASRDGRTSTDTQYF.

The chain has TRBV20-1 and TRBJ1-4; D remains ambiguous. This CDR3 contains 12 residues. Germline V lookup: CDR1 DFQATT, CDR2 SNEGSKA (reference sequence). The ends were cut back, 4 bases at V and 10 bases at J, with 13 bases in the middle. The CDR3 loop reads CSATKTSGKLFF. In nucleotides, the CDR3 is TGCAGTGCTACGAAGACGAGCGGAAAACTGTTTTTT.

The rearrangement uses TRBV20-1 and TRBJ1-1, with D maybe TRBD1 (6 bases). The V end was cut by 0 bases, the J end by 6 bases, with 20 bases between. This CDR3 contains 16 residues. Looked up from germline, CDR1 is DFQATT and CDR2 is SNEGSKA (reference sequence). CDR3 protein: CSARDERQALRAEAFF. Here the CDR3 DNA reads TGCAGTGCTAGAGACGAAAGACAGGCTCTCCGCGCTGAAGCTTTCTTT.

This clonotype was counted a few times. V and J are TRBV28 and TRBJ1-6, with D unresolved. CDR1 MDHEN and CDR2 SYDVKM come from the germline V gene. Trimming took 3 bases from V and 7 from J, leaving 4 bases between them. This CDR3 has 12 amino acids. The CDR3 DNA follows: TGTGCCAGCAGTTTCTTGAATTCACCCCTCCACTTT. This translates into CASSFLNSPLHF.

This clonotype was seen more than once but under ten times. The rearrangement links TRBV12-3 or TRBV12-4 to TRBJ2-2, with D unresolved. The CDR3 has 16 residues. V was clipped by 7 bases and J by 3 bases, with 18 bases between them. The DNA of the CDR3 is TGTGCCAGCATTCCTCCTCGCGGCGGATACACCGGGGAGCTGTTTTTT. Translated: CASIPPRGGYTGELFF.

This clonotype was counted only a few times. The CDR3 sequence: CSASGGAGAAFF. CDR3 sequence (DNA): TGCAGTGCCAGCGGGGGGGCGGGCGCAGCTTTCTTT. The chain uses TRBV20-1 and TRBJ1-1; perhaps TRBD1 as D (6 bases). Germline CDR1 and CDR2: DFQATT and SNEGSKA (reference sequence). This CDR3 region has 12 residues. V was cut by 6 bases and J by 10 bases, with 18 bases left in between.

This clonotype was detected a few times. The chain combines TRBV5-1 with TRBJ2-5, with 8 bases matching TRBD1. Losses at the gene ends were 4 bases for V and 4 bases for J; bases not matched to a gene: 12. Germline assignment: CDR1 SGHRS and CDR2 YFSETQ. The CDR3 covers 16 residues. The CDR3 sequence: CASSIGGQGSGETQYF. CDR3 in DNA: TGCGCCAGCAGCATCGGAGGACAGGGATCTGGAGAGACCCAGTACTTC.

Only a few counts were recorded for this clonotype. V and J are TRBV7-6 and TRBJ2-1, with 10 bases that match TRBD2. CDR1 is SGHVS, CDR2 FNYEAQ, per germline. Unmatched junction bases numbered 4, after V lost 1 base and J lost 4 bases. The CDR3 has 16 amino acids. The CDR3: CASSLVASGSYNEQFF. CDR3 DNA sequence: TGTGCCAGCAGCTTAGTTGCTAGCGGGAGTTACAATGAGCAGTTCTTC.

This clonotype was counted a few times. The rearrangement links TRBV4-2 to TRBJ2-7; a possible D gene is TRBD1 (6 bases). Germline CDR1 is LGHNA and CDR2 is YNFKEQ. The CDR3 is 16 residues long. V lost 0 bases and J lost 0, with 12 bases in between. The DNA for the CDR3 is TGTGCCAGCAGCCAAGAATCCGGGACACCCTCCTACGAGCAGTACTTC. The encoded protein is CASSQESGTPSYEQYF.

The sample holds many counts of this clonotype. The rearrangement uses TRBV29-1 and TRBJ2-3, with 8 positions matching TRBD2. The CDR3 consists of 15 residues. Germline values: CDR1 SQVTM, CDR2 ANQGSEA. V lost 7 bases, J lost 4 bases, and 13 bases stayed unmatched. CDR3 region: CSAAGGVVGADTQYF. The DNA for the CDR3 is TGCAGCGCCGCCGGGGGGGTAGTGGGGGCAGATACGCAGTATTTT.

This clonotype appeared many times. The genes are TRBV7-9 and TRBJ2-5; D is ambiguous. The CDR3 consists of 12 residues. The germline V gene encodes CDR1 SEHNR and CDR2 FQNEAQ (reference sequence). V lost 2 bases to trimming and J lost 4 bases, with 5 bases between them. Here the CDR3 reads CASSLLPETQYF. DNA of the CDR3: TGTGCCAGCAGCTTACTTCCAGAGACCCAGTACTTC.

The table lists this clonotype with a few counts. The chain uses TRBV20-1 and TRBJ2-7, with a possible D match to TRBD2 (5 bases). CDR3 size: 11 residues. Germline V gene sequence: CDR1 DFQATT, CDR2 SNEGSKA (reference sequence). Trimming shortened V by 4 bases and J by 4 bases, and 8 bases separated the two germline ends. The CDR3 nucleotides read TGCAGTGCTAAAGAGGGATACGAGCAGTACTTC. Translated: CSAKEGYEQYF.

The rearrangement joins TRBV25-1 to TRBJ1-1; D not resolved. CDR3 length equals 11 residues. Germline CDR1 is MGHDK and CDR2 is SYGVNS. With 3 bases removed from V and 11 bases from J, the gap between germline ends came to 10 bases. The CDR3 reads CASSDPITAFF. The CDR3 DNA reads TGTGCCAGCAGTGACCCCATAACGGCTTTCTTT.

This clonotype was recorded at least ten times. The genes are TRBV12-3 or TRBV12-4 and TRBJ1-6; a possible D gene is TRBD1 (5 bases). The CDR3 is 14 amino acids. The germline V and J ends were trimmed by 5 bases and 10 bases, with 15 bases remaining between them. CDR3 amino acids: CASSPGLGKSPLHF. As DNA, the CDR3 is TGTGCCAGCAGTCCAGGGCTGGGAAAATCACCCCTCCACTTT.

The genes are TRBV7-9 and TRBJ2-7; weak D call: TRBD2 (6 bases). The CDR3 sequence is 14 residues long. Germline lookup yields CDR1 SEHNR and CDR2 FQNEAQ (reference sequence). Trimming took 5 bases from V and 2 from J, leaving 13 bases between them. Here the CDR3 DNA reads TGTGCCAGCAGCCCGGGACTTAAAACCTACGAGCAGTACTTC. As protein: CASSPGLKTYEQYF.

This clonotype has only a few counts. This CDR3 is CASSVTSGSFNEQFF. CDR3 DNA sequence: TGCGCCAGCAGCGTGACTAGCGGGAGCTTCAATGAGCAGTTCTTC. The chain carries TRBV5-1 and TRBJ2-1; 12 positions agree with TRBD2. After removal of 4 bases from V and 6 bases from J, the junction contained 5 bases not matched to a gene. This CDR3 region has 15 residues. CDR1 SGHRS and CDR2 YFSETQ come from the germline V gene.

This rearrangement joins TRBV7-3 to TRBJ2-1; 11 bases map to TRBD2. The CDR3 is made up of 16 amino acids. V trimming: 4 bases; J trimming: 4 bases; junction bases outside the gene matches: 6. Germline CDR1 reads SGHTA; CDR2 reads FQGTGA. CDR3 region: CASSSLAGGLYNEQFF. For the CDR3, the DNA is TGTGCCAGCAGCTCCTTAGCGGGAGGGCTATACAATGAGCAGTTCTTC.